The 14 T cell receptor beta chains listed next were all sequenced from one sample in a study of T cells after yellow fever vaccination. MiXCR, run by TCRdb on the 5' RACE reads, gives a single entry per CDR3 protein. Of under 550,000 distinct CDR3 sequences in the sample, around a fifth were seen once. The sample was PBMCs, taken approximately 22 days after the first yellow fever vaccination. Source of these receptors: a young man who received the YFV17D yellow fever vaccine.

This clonotype appeared once. Here the CDR3 DNA reads TGTGCCAGCAGTTTACTTTCTACCTCCTACGAGCAGTACTTC. Encoded protein: CASSLLSTSYEQYF. V and J are TRBV27 and TRBJ2-7; no clear D. CDR1 is MNHEY, CDR2 SMNVEV, per germline (reference sequence). With 2 bases removed from V and 0 bases from J, the gap between germline ends came to 8 bases. CDR3 length equals 14 residues.

This clonotype was seen many times. The chain joins TRBV15 to TRBJ2-1; D is possibly TRBD1 (6 bases). There are 15 residues in the CDR3. Germline V gives CDR1 LNHNV, CDR2 YYDKDF (reference sequence). Trimming left V 5 bases short and J 3 bases short, with 14 bases between. The CDR3 DNA is TGTGCCACCAGCCGAGGACAGAGCGGCTACAATGAGCAGTTCTTC. Residues: CATSRGQSGYNEQFF.

This clonotype has at least ten counts. The chain uses TRBV5-1 and TRBJ2-5; D ambiguous. CDR1 is SGHRS, CDR2 YFSETQ, per germline. There are 14 residues in the CDR3. V lost 4 bases and J 5 bases, leaving 15 bases between the germline ends. The CDR3 DNA follows: TGCGCCAGCAGCCGGAACCCGTCGGAGGAGACCCAGTACTTC. Amino acid sequence: CASSRNPSEETQYF.

The chain employs TRBV7-2 and TRBJ1-3, with D possibly matching TRBD1 (6 bases). Trimming cost V 5 bases and J 0 bases, with 11 bases left between them. Germline assignment: CDR1 SGHTA and CDR2 FQGNSA. The CDR3 runs 15 residues. Here the CDR3 reads CASSPLTGSGNTIYF. In DNA form, the CDR3 reads TGTGCCAGCAGCCCCTTGACAGGCTCTGGAAACACCATATATTTT.

The chain combines TRBV7-2 with TRBJ2-3; TRBD1 agrees at 8 bases. Germline CDR1 SGHTA, CDR2 FQGNSA. CDR3 length equals 13 residues. V lost 6 bases to trimming and J lost 6 bases; unmatched junction nucleotides: 5. The CDR3 protein is CASRLTGGDTQYF. The CDR3, as DNA: TGTGCCAGCAGACTTACAGGGGGTGATACGCAGTATTTT.

The chain carries TRBV7-9 and TRBJ1-1; possibly TRBD1 for D (6 bases). The germline V gene has CDR1 SEHNR and CDR2 FQNEAQ (reference sequence). Trimming cost V 5 bases and J 3 bases, with 16 bases left between them. This CDR3 has 15 residues. The CDR3 DNA reads TGTGCCAGCAGCCCGACCTTACAGGGAGACACTGAAGCTTTCTTT. Translated: CASSPTLQGDTEAFF.

V and J are TRBV5-5 and TRBJ1-1; no clear D. The CDR3 spans 13 residues. V gave up 2 bases and J gave up 6 bases, with 11 bases separating them. Germline assignment: CDR1 SGHKS and CDR2 YYEKEE (reference sequence). As DNA, the CDR3 is TGTGCCAGCAGCTTCGGAGCTGACGCTGAAGCTTTCTTT. This encodes CASSFGADAEAFF.

This clonotype was found a few times. The chain employs TRBV28 and TRBJ2-3; 7 bases fit TRBD1. The V gene's germline CDR1 is MDHEN and CDR2 SYDVKM. The junction had 13 bases not matched to a gene; V was cut back by 6 bases and J by 4 bases. The CDR3 totals 16 residues. CDR3 DNA: TGTGCCAGCAGGCTGGGGACAGAGACTTTCCCAGATACGCAGTATTTT. It encodes CASRLGTETFPDTQYF.

Many counts were recorded for this clonotype. Germline is not matched at one junction end, which may reflect a read error. The chain uses TRBV7-3 and TRBJ1-1, with D uncertain. The germline CDR1 and CDR2 sequences are SGHTA and FQGTGA. There are 13 residues in the CDR3. The CDR3 here is CASSLTPNTEAFF. DNA for the CDR3: TGCGCCAGCAGCTTGACACCGAACACTGAAGCTTTCTTT.

The chain uses TRBV9 and TRBJ2-5; TRBD2 agrees at 9 bases. V dropped 5 bases and J dropped 5; count of bases not matched to a gene: 10. This CDR3 has 15 amino acids. CDR1 SGDLS and CDR2 YYNGEE come from the germline V gene. CDR3: CASSIGSGGTETQYF. In DNA, the CDR3 is TGTGCCAGCAGTATAGGGAGCGGGGGGACGGAGACCCAGTACTTC.

This chain joins TRBV12-3 or TRBV12-4 and TRBJ2-5; 7 bases match TRBD1. The CDR3 length is 14 residues. V dropped 5 bases and J dropped 4; count of bases not matched to a gene: 7. This CDR3 is CASSTTGRGETQYF. The DNA of the CDR3 is TGTGCCAGCAGTACGACAGGGAGAGGAGAGACCCAGTACTTC.

This clonotype was seen more than once but under ten times. The rearrangement joins TRBV6-1 to TRBJ1-1; D is undetermined. Trimming pared 7 bases from V and 0 bases from J, leaving 15 bases between. The CDR3 has 15 amino acids. CDR1 and CDR2 from the germline V gene are MNHNS and SASEGT. CDR3 bases: TGTGCCAGCACAGACACCTCGTTCATGAACACTGAAGCTTTCTTT. This codes for CASTDTSFMNTEAFF.

The V gene is TRBV6-1, the J gene TRBJ2-7, with D perhaps TRBD2 (5 bases). The V gene's germline CDR1 is MNHNS and CDR2 SASEGT. The CDR3 has 15 residues. V lost 0 bases, J lost 4 bases, and 13 bases lay in between. The CDR3 sequence: CASSEARGPGYEQYF. Here the CDR3 DNA reads TGTGCCAGCAGTGAAGCTCGCGGGCCGGGTTACGAGCAGTACTTC.

The gene calls are TRBV7-2 and TRBJ2-7, with D tentatively TRBD1 or TRBD2 (6 bases each). Trimming stripped 2 bases from V and 2 bases from J, with 16 bases between. The CDR3 is 16 residues long. Germline V lookup: CDR1 SGHTA, CDR2 FQGNSA. The CDR3 reads CASSLRGETGTYEQYF. CDR3 nucleotides: TGTGCCAGCAGCTTAAGGGGGGAAACAGGAACCTACGAGCAGTACTTC.